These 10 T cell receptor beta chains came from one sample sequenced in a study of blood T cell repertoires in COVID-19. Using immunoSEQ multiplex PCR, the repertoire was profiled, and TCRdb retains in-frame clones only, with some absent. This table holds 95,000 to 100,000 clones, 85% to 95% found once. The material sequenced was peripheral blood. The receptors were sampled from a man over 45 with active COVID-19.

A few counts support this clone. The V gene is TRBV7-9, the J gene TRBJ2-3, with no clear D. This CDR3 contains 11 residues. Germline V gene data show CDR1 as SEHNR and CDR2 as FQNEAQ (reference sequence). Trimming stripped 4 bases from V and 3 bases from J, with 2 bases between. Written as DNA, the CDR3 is TGTGCCAGCAGCTCGACAGATACGCAGTATTTT. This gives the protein CASSSTDTQYF.

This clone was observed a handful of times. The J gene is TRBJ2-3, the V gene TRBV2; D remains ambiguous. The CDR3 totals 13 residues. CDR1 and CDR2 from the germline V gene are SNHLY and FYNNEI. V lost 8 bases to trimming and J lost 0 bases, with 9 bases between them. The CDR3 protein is CASGGFSTDTQYF. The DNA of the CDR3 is TGTGCCAGCGGCGGATTTAGCACAGATACGCAGTATTTT.

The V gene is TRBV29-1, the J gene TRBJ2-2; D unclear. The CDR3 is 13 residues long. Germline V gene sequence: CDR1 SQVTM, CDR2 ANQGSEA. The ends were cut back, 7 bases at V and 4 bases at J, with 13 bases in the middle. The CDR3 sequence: CSGATTATGELFF. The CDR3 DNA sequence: TGCAGCGGGGCCACCACCGCCACCGGGGAGCTGTTTTTT.

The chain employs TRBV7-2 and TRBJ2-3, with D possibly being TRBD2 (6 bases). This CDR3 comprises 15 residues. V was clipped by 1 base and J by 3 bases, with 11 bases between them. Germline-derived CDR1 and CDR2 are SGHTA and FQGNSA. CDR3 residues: CASSLGSGMTDTQYF. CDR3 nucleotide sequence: TGTGCCAGCAGCTTAGGTAGCGGCATGACAGATACGCAGTATTTT.

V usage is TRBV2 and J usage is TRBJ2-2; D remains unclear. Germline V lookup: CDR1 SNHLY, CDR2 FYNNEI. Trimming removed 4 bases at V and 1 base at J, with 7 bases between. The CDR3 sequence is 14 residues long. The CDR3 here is CASSASENTGELFF. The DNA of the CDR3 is TGTGCCAGCAGTGCCAGCGAGAACACCGGGGAGCTGTTTTTT.

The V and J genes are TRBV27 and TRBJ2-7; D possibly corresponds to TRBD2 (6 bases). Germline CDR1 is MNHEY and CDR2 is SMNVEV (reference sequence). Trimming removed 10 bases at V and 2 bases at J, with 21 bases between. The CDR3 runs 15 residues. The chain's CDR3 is CATHPGAGRTYEQYF. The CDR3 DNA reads TGTGCCACTCACCCCGGGGCGGGACGAACCTACGAGCAGTACTTC.

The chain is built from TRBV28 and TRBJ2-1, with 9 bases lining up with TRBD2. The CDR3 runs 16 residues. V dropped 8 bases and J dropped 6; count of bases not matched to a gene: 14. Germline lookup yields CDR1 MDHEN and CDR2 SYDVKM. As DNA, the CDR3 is TGTGCCAGCTCAGGCCCGGGTAGCGGGAGTCTCAATGAGCAGTTCTTC. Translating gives CASSGPGSGSLNEQFF.

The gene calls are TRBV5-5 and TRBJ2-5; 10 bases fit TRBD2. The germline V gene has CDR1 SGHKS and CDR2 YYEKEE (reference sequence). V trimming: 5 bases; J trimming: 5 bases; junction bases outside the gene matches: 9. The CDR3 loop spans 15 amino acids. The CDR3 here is CASRKPSGRTETQYF. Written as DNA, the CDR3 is TGTGCCAGCAGGAAACCTAGCGGGAGAACGGAGACCCAGTACTTC.

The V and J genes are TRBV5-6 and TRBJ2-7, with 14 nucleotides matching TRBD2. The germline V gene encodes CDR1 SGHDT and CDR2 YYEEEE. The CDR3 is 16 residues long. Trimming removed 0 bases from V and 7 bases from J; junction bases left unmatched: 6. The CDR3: CASSLAGTSGSGEQYF. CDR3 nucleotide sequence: TGTGCCAGCAGCTTGGCGGGGACTAGCGGGAGTGGGGAGCAGTACTTC.

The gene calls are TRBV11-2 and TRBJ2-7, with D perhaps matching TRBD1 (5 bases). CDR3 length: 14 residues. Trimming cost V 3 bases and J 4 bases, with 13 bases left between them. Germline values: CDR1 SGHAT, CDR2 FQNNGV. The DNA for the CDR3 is TGTGCCAGCAGCTTCGACAGTTCTGGGTACGAGCAGTACTTC. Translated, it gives CASSFDSSGYEQYF.